The source of this T cell receptor (beta chain) is a study of CD8 T cells in ankylosing spondylitis. Whole-study results and caveats: Disease-linked clones, CD8+, were relatively rare in peripheral blood. The study identified a TCR beta motif of eight highly homologous variants that appeared characteristic of ankylosing spondylitis blood. Reportedly, significant enrichment of disease-linked clones occurred in matched ankylosing spondylitis synovial fluid.

Deletions cut 7 bases from V and 6 bases from J, with 13 bases between. The CDR3 contains 13 residues. CDR1 and CDR2 from the germline V gene are MNHEY and SVGEGT. As the method for making TCR beta libraries, quantitative 5'-RACE with molecular barcodes was used. TCRdb passed the 5' RACE reads through MiXCR, listing each CDR3 protein once. The sample has around 300,000 distinct CDR3 sequences, about 14% seen once. Many counts were recorded for this clonotype. Its antigen is as yet unknown. Source material: blood, either unsorted or a sorted T cell fraction (not recorded which). The TCR was taken from a male donor with ankylosing spondylitis or in good health (not recorded which). The chain has TRBV6-2 or TRBV6-3 and TRBJ2-1, with a possible D match to TRBD1 (6 bases). CDR3 protein: CASTRGPSNEQFF. CDR3 sequence (DNA): TGTGCCAGCACCAGGGGTCCTAGCAATGAGCAGTTCTTC.